This record looks at one T cell receptor (beta chain) sequence and its context. Its specific antigen is unknown. There are no base qualities to consult, and no much larger clone falls within one base. Taken from cysteine to phenylalanine, the CDR3 has 16 residues. Only the CDR3 part of the read is kept: 48 bases, read in frame from the first base. CDR1 and CDR2, per the germline V gene, are KGHSH and LQKENI. V was cut back by 0 bases and J by 5 bases, leaving a gap of 16 bases between them. These data originate in a study of OX40 agonist ivuxolimab in advanced cancers. Background for the entire study: Ivuxolimab was a fully human IgG2 agonistic monoclonal antibody targeting the costimulatory receptor OX40 (CD134). Intravenous ivuxolimab was administered to patients every 2 weeks at six dose levels: 0.01, 0.1, 0.3, 1.5, 3 and 10 mg/kg. Of the 50 to 55 dose-escalation patients, hepatocellular carcinoma was present in some 19, melanoma in around 15, renal cell carcinoma in 9 and head and neck cancer in 9. The dose-escalation cohort was roughly 87% male with a mean age of about 60 years, ranging from about 20 to 80. Prior anti-PD-1, anti-PD-L1 or anti-CTLA-4 therapy was permitted, and approximately 39% of dose-escalation patients had received checkpoint inhibitors. Partial responses were achieved by three dose-escalation patients, of whom one had hepatocellular carcinoma and two had cutaneous melanoma. Peripheral TCRbeta sequencing was intended to test whether TCR sequence diversity was altered and clonal T-cell expansion was caused by ivuxolimab. The monotherapy dose-escalation portion (N of about 49 patients) of the phase I ivuxolimab trial is reported in the paper. Findings and caveats that apply to the study as a whole: Low levels of normalized T-cell clonal expansion were also seen in some nonresponding patients. After ivuxolimab, more expanded clones were found on average in CD8+ T cells than in CD4+ T cells. In the 0.1-3.0 mg/kg groups, partial responders had among the lowest normalized peripheral clonal expansion, particularly in CD8+ T cells. Clonal expansion of both CD4+ and CD8+ blood T cells was observed from baseline to week 6 at doses 0.1 to 3.0 mg/kg. The antigen specificity of the peripheral T cells that underwent clonal expansion was not determined.

Genomic DNA was isolated from the sorted cells so that the TCRbeta CDR3 region could be sequenced. TCRbeta CDR3 regions were sequenced using the immunoSEQ Assay. In TCRdb, the immuneACCESS table is reduced to in-frame sequences with V and J assigned. These tables do not hold every clone; where another copy was compared, an unresolved V gene accounts for under half, and the others remain unexplained. In this sample the table shows approximately 77,000 clones, under 90% of which occur a single time. In total, the top ten clones hold roughly 0.5% of the sample. Patients with a history of autoimmune disease or receiving systemic immunosuppression were excluded from the trial. Peripheral blood for TCR sequencing was collected from all dose cohorts at baseline, on cycle 4 day 1, and on cycle 7 day 1. Samples were obtained from an open-label, multicenter, first-in-human phase I dose-escalation trial of ivuxolimab. The trial enrolled adults with locally advanced or metastatic head and neck squamous cell, hepatocellular, melanoma or renal cell carcinoma. Before TCR sequencing, CD4+ T cells and CD8+ T cells were sorted from peripheral blood as separate populations.

This sequence was found in an adult with an advanced solid tumor such as melanoma, head and neck, liver or kidney cancer. The source was CD4+ or CD8+ T cells sorted from blood, collected in a trial of the OX40 agonist ivuxolimab. This chain is built from TRBV18 and TRBJ1-2, with a tentative D gene TRBD1 over 5 matching bases. At the DNA level, the sequence is TGTGCCAGCTCACCACCAGGGCCCGGGGCAGGTTATGGCTACACCTTC. Translated, it gives CASSPPGPGAGYGYTF.